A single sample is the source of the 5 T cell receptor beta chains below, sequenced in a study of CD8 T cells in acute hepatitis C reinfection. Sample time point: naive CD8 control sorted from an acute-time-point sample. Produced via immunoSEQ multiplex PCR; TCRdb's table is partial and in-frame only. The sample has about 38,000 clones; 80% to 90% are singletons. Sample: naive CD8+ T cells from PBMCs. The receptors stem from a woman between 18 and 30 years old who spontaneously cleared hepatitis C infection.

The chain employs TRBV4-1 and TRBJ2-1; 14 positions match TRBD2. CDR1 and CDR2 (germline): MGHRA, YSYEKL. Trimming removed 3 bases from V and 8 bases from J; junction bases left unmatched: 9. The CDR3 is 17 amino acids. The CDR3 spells CASSQRGTSGSEDEQFF. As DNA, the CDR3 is TGCGCCAGCAGCCAGAGGGGGACTAGCGGGAGTGAGGATGAGCAGTTCTTC.

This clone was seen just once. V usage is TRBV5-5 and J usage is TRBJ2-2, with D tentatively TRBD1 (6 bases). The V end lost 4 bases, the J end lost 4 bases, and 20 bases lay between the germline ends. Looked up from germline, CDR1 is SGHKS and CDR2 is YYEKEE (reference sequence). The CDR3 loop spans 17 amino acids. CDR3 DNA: TGTGCCAGCAGCGCTACCCCAGGGGATAGTCTCACCGGGGAGCTGTTTTTT. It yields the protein CASSATPGDSLTGELFF.

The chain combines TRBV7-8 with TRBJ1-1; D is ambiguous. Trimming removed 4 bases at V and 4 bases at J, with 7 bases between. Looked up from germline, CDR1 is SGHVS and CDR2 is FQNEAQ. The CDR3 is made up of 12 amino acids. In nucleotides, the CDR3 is TGTGCCAGCAGCTCCAACCCCACTGAAGCTTTCTTT. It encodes CASSSNPTEAFF. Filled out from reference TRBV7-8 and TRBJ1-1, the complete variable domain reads GAGVSQSPRYKVAKRGQDVALRCDPISGHVSLFWYQQALGQGPEFLTYFQNEAQLDKSGLPSDRFFAERPEGSVSTLKIQRTQQEDSAVYLCASSSNPTEAFFGQGTRLTVV.

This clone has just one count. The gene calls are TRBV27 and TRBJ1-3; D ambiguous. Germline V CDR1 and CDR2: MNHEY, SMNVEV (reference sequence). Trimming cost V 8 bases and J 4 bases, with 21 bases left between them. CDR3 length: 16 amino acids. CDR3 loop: CASQSVGSGSGNTIYF. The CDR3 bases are TGTGCCAGCCAGAGTGTGGGTTCTGGATCGGGAAACACCATATATTTT.

The CDR3 coding sequence is TGCGCCAGCAGCCAAGATAGCGGGAGTGCACGGGAGCAGTACTTC. This codes for CASSQDSGSAREQYF. The rearrangement uses TRBV4-1 and TRBJ2-7; TRBD2 matches 9 bases. Losses at the gene ends were 0 bases for V and 7 bases for J; bases not matched to a gene: 7. CDR1 and CDR2 (germline): MGHRA, YSYEKL. The CDR3 is made up of 15 amino acids.